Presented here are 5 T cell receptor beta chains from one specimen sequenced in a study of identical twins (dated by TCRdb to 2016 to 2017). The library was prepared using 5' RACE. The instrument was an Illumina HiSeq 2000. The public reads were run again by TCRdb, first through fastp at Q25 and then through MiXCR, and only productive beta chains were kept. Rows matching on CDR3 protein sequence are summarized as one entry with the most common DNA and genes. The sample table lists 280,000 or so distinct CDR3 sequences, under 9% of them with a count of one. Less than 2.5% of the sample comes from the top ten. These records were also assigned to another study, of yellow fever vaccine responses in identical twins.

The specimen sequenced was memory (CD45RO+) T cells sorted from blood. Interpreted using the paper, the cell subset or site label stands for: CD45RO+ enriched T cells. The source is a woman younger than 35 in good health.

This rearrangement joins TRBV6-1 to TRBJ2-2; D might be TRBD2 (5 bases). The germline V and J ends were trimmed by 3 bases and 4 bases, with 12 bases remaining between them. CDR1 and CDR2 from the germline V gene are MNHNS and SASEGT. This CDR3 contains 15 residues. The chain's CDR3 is CASSDPRAGTGELFF. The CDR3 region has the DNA TGTGCCAGCAGTGATCCTAGGGCGGGCACCGGGGAGCTGTTTTTT.

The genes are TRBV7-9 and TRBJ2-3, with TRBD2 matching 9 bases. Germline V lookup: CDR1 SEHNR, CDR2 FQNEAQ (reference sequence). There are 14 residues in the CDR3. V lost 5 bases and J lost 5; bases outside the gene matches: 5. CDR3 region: CASSNLLAGDTQYF. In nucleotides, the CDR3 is TGTGCCAGCAGCAATCTACTAGCGGGAGATACGCAGTATTTT.

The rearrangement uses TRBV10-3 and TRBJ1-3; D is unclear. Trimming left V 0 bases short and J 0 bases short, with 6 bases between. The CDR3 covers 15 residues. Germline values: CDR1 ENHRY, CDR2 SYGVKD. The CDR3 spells CAISESRYSGNTIYF. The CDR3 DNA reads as TGTGCCATCAGTGAGTCGCGTTACTCTGGAAACACCATATATTTT.

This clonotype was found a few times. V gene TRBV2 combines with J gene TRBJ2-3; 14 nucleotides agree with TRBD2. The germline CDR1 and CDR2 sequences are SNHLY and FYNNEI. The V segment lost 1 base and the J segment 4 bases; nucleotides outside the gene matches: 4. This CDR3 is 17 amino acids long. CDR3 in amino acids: CASSEGGLAGVSDTQYF. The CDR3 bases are TGTGCCAGCAGTGAAGGGGGACTAGCGGGAGTGTCAGATACGCAGTATTTT.

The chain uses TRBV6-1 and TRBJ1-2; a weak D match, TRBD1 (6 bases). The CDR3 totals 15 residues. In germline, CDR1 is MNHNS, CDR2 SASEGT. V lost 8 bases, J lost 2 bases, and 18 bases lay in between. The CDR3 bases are TGTGCCAGCGGCCCACAAGGGGGGATCAACTATGGCTACACCTTC. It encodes CASGPQGGINYGYTF.